Listed below are T cell receptor beta chains from one sample, sequenced in a study of blood T cell repertoires in COVID-19. Method: immunoSEQ multiplex PCR; TCRdb's copy keeps in-frame clones and lacks some. The sample holds 250,000 to 400,000 clones, roughly nine tenths seen once. What was sequenced was peripheral blood. The source is a woman younger than 45 with COVID-19, enrolled during active disease. The CDR3 runs from the conserved cysteine through the conserved F or W. D genes are given only for firm matches. Clone sizes are given selectively: once, few, many, or a class where the clone is expanded.

j_gene: TRBJ1-1
d_gene: TRBD1
abundance: -
v_gene: TRBV4-1
CDR3aa: CASSRDRGPNTEAFF
CDR3nt: TGCGCCAGCAGCCGCGACAGGGGTCCGAACACTGAAGCTTTCTTT

j_gene: TRBJ2-1
d_gene: -
abundance: -
v_gene: TRBV30
CDR3aa: CAWSMAFTYNEQFF
CDR3nt: TGTGCCTGGAGTATGGCTTTTACCTACAATGAGCAGTTCTTC

j_gene: TRBJ2-3
d_gene: -
abundance: -
v_gene: TRBV5-1
CDR3aa: CASSLVSSQSTDTQYF
CDR3nt: TGCGCCAGCAGCTTGGTGTCTAGCCAAAGCACAGATACGCAGTATTTT

j_gene: TRBJ1-2
d_gene: TRBD1
abundance: once
v_gene: TRBV27
CDR3aa: CASSLFWTGGVSGYTF
CDR3nt: TGTGCCAGCAGTTTATTTTGGACAGGAGGTGTGAGTGGCTACACCTTC

j_gene: TRBJ1-1
d_gene: -
abundance: -
v_gene: TRBV6-2/TRBV6-3
CDR3aa: CASSYSITQGRDYAEAFF
CDR3nt: TGTGCCAGCAGTTACTCGATTACCCAGGGAAGGGATTACGCTGAAGCTTTCTTT

j_gene: TRBJ2-7
d_gene: -
abundance: -
v_gene: TRBV21-1
CDR3aa: CASSPAAGGSVYEQYF
CDR3nt: TGTGCCAGCAGCCCCGCCGCCGGGGGTTCGGTCTACGAGCAGTACTTC

j_gene: TRBJ2-7
d_gene: TRBD1
abundance: -
v_gene: TRBV29-1
CDR3aa: CSVRDSRSDEQYF
CDR3nt: TGCAGCGTTCGGGACAGCCGGTCCGACGAGCAGTACTTC

j_gene: TRBJ1-1
d_gene: -
abundance: once
v_gene: TRBV7-9
CDR3aa: CASRVPGAEAFF
CDR3nt: TGTGCCAGCAGAGTGCCGGGGGCTGAAGCTTTCTTT

j_gene: TRBJ2-1
d_gene: TRBD2
abundance: -
v_gene: TRBV5-6
CDR3aa: CASSRLAGSSYNEQFF
CDR3nt: TGTGCCAGCAGCCGGCTAGCGGGCAGCTCCTACAATGAGCAGTTCTTC

j_gene: TRBJ1-2
d_gene: TRBD1
abundance: -
v_gene: TRBV2
CDR3aa: CASSDLTGNYGYTF
CDR3nt: TGTGCCAGCAGTGATTTGACAGGGAACTATGGCTACACCTTC

j_gene: TRBJ1-3
d_gene: TRBD1
abundance: -
v_gene: TRBV19
CDR3aa: CASSTSDRRTGNTIYF
CDR3nt: TGTGCCAGTAGTACCTCGGACAGGAGGACTGGAAACACCATATATTTT

j_gene: TRBJ2-7
d_gene: -
abundance: -
v_gene: TRBV5-1
CDR3aa: CASSLESSVTYEQYF
CDR3nt: TGCGCCAGCAGCTTGGAGTCTAGCGTTACCTACGAGCAGTACTTC

j_gene: TRBJ1-2
d_gene: TRBD1
abundance: -
v_gene: TRBV28
CDR3aa: CASSLLTGGIGYTF
CDR3nt: TGTGCCAGCAGTTTATTGACAGGGGGCATCGGCTACACCTTC

j_gene: TRBJ1-6
d_gene: TRBD1
abundance: -
v_gene: TRBV5-8
CDR3aa: CASSLDRGYNSPLHF
CDR3nt: TGTGCCAGCAGTCTGGACAGGGGCTATAATTCACCCCTCCACTTT

j_gene: TRBJ1-1
d_gene: -
abundance: -
v_gene: TRBV6-5
CDR3aa: CASSYGQGTTEAFF
CDR3nt: TGTGCCAGCAGTTACGGGCAGGGGACCACTGAAGCTTTCTTT

j_gene: TRBJ1-5
d_gene: -
abundance: -
v_gene: TRBV3-1/TRBV3-2
CDR3aa: CASSQDSRNQPQHF
CDR3nt: TGTGCCAGCAGCCAGGACAGTCGCAATCAGCCCCAGCATTTT

j_gene: TRBJ1-6
d_gene: TRBD1
abundance: -
v_gene: TRBV6-5
CDR3aa: CASSLRGQGTPLHF
CDR3nt: TGTGCCAGCAGTTTAAGAGGACAGGGGACACCCCTCCACTTT

j_gene: TRBJ1-2
d_gene: -
abundance: -
v_gene: TRBV19
CDR3aa: CASSIDSFSANYGYTF
CDR3nt: TGTGCCAGTAGTATTGACAGTTTCTCAGCTAACTATGGCTACACCTTC

j_gene: TRBJ2-3
d_gene: TRBD2
abundance: -
v_gene: TRBV5-6
CDR3aa: CASSGGTSGKVDTQYF
CDR3nt: TGTGCCAGCAGCGGGGGGACTAGCGGGAAAGTAGATACGCAGTATTTT

j_gene: TRBJ2-3
d_gene: -
abundance: -
v_gene: TRBV7-9
CDR3aa: CASSLSAGSADTQYF
CDR3nt: TGTGCCAGCAGCTTATCGGCAGGGTCTGCGGATACGCAGTATTTT

j_gene: TRBJ1-5
d_gene: -
abundance: -
v_gene: TRBV10-3
CDR3aa: CAISLQGGNQPQHF
CDR3nt: TGTGCCATCAGTTTACAGGGAGGGAATCAGCCCCAGCATTTT

j_gene: TRBJ2-3
d_gene: TRBD2
abundance: -
v_gene: TRBV23-1
CDR3aa: CASSQSGSGISDTQYF
CDR3nt: TGCGCCAGCAGTCAATCGGGAAGCGGGATATCAGATACGCAGTATTTT

j_gene: TRBJ1-6
d_gene: TRBD1
abundance: -
v_gene: TRBV4-1
CDR3aa: CASSQPLTGGRNSPLHF
CDR3nt: TGCGCCAGCAGCCAACCTTTGACAGGGGGCAGGAATTCACCCCTCCACTTT

j_gene: TRBJ2-5
d_gene: -
abundance: -
v_gene: TRBV7-6
CDR3aa: CASSLWGQSQETQYF
CDR3nt: TGTGCCAGCAGCTTATGGGGGCAGAGCCAAGAGACCCAGTACTTC

j_gene: TRBJ2-1
d_gene: -
abundance: -
v_gene: TRBV5-1
CDR3aa: CASSLEIARDNEQFF
CDR3nt: TGCGCCAGCAGCTTGGAAATAGCGAGGGACAATGAGCAGTTCTTC

j_gene: TRBJ2-1
d_gene: TRBD1
abundance: -
v_gene: TRBV11-3
CDR3aa: CASSPGGGQGNNEQFF
CDR3nt: TGTGCCAGCAGCCCCGGGGGTGGACAGGGAAACAATGAGCAGTTCTTC

j_gene: TRBJ1-6
d_gene: -
abundance: -
v_gene: TRBV5-1
CDR3aa: CASSLEGEISPLHF
CDR3nt: TGCGCCAGCAGCTTGGAAGGGGAAATTTCACCCCTCCACTTT

j_gene: TRBJ2-1
d_gene: TRBD1
abundance: -
v_gene: TRBV25-1
CDR3aa: CASSEYGGQGSYNEQFF
CDR3nt: TGTGCCAGCAGTGAATACGGGGGACAGGGCTCCTACAATGAGCAGTTCTTC

j_gene: TRBJ1-1
d_gene: TRBD1
abundance: many
v_gene: TRBV5-1
CDR3aa: CASSLAPGTGSTEAFF
CDR3nt: TGCGCCAGCAGCTTGGCCCCCGGGACAGGGAGCACTGAAGCTTTCTTT

j_gene: TRBJ1-5
d_gene: TRBD1
abundance: few
v_gene: TRBV28
CDR3aa: CASSITGGGQPQHF
CDR3nt: TGTGCCAGCAGTATTACAGGGGGCGGGCAGCCCCAGCATTTT

j_gene: TRBJ1-2
d_gene: TRBD1
abundance: once
v_gene: TRBV25-1
CDR3aa: CASRTGVGRGYTF
CDR3nt: TGTGCCAGCAGGACAGGGGTCGGTCGGGGCTACACCTTC